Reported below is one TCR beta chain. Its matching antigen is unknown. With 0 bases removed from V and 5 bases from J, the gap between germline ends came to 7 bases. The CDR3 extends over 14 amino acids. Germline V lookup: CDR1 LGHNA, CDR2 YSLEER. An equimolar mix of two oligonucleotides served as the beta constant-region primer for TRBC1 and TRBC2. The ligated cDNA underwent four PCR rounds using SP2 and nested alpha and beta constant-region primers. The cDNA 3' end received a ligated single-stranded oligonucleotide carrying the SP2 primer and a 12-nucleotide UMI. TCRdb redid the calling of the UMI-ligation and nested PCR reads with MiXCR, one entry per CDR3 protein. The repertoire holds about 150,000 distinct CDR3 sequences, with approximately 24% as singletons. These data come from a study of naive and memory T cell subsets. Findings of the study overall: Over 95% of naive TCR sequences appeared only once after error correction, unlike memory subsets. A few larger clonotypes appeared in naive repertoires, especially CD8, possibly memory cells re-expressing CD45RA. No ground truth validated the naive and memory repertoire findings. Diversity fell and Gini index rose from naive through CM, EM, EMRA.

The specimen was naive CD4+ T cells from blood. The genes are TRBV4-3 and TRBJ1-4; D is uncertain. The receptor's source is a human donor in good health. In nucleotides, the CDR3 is TGCGCCAGCAGCCAAGATCTCGTAAATGAAAAACTGTTTTTT. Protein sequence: CASSQDLVNEKLFF.